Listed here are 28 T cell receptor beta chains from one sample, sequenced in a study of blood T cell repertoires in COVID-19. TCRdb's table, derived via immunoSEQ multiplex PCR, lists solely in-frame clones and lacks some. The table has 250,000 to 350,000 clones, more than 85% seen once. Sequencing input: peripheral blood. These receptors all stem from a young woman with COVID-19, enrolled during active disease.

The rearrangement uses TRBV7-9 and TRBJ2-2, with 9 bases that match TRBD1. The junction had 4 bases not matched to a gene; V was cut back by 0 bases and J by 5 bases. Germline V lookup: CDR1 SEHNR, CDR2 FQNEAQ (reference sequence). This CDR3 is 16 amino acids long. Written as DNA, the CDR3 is TGTGCCAGCAGCTTAGCAGAGACAGGGGGGACCGGGGAGCTGTTTTTT. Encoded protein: CASSLAETGGTGELFF. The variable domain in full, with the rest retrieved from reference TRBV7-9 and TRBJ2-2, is DTGVSQNPRHKITKRGQNVTFRCDPISEHNRLYWYRQTLGQGPEFLTYFQNEAQLEKSRLLSDRFSAERPKGSFSTLEIQRTEQGDSAMYLCASSLAETGGTGELFFGEGSRLTVL.

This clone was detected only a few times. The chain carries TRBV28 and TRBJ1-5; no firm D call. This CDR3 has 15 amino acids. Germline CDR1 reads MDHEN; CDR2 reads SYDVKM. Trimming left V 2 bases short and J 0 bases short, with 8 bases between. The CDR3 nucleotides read TGTGCCAGCAGTTTAGGGCTGGATAGCAATCAGCCCCAGCATTTT. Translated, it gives CASSLGLDSNQPQHF. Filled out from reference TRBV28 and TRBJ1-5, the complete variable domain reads DVKVTQSSRYLVKRTGEKVFLECVQDMDHENMFWYRQDPGLGLRLIYFSYDVKMKEKGDIPEGYSVSREKKERFSLILESASTNQTSMYLCASSLGLDSNQPQHFGDGTRLSIL.

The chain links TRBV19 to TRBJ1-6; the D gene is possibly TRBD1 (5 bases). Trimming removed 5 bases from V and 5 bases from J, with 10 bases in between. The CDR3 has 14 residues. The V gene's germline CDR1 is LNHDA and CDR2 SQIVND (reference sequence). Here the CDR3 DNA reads TGTGCCAGTAGTGTCGACAGTCATAATTCACCCCTCCACTTT. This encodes CASSVDSHNSPLHF.

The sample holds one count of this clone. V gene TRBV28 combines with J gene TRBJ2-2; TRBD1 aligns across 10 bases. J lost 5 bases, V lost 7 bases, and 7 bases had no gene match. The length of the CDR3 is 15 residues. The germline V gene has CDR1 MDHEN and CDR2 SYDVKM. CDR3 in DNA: TGTGCCAGCACCTGGACAGGGGGACGAACCGGGGAGCTGTTTTTT. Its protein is CASTWTGGRTGELFF.

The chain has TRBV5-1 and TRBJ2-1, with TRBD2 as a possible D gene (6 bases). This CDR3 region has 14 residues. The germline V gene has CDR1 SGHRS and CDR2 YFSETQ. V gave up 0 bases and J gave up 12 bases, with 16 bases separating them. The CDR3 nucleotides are TGCGCCAGCAGCTTGGGCGCGGAGGGGCATCGGCAGTTCTTC. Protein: CASSLGAEGHRQFF.

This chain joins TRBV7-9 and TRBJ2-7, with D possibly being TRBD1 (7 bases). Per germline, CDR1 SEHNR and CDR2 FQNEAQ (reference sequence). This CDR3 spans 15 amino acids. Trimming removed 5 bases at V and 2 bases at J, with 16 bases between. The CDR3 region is CASSNRDSGPYEQYF. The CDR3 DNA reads TGTGCCAGCAGCAACCGGGACAGCGGGCCCTACGAGCAGTACTTC.

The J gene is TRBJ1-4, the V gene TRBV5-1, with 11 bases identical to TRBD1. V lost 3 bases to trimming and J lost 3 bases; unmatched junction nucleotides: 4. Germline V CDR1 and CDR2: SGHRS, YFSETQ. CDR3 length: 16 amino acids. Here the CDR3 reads CASSSGQGAANEKLFF. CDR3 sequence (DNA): TGCGCCAGCAGCTCTGGACAGGGGGCAGCTAATGAAAAACTGTTTTTT.

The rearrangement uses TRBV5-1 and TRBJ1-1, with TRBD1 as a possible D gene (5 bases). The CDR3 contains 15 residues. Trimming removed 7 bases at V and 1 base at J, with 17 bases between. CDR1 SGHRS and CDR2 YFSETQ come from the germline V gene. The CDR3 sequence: CASGLGGSGNTEAFF. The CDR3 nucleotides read TGCGCCAGCGGCCTCGGGGGTAGTGGGAACACTGAAGCTTTCTTT.

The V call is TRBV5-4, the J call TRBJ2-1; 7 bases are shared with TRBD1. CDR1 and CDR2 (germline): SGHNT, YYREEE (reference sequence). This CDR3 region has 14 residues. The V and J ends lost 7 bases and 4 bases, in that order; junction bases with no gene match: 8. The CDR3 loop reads CASSIRGYYNEQFF. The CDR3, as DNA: TGTGCCAGCTCAATCAGGGGGTATTACAATGAGCAGTTCTTC.

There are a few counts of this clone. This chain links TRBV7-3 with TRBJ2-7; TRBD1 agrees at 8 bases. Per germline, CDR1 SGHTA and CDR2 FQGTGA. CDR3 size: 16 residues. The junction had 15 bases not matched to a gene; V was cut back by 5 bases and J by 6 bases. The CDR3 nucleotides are TGTGCCAGCAGCCCGACGGGGGCAGGGGGCATGTCCGAGCAGTACTTC. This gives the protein CASSPTGAGGMSEQYF.

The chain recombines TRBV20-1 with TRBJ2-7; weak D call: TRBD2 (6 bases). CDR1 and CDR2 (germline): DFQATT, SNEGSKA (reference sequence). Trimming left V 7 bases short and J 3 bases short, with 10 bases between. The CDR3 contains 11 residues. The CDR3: CSVPGVYEQYF. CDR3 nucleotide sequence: TGCAGTGTACCGGGGGTCTACGAGCAGTACTTC.

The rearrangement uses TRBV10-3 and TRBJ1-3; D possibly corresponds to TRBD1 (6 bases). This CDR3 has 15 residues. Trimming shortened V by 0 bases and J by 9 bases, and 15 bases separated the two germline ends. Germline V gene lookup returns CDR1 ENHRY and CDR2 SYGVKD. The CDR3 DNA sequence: TGTGCCATCAGTGAGTCGACAGGTCCTGGGAGCACCATATATTTT. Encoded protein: CAISESTGPGSTIYF.

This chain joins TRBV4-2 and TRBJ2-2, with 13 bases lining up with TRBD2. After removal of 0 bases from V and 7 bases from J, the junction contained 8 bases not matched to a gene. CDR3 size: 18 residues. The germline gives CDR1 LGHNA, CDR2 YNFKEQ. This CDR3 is CASSQETTSGRKIGELFF. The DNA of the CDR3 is TGTGCCAGCAGCCAAGAGACGACTAGCGGGAGGAAAATCGGGGAGCTGTTTTTT.

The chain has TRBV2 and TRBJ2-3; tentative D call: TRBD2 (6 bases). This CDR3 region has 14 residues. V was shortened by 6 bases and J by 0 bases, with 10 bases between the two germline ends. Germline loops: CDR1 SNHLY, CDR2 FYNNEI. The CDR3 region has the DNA TGTGCCAGCAGGTTAGCGGAGAGCACAGATACGCAGTATTTT. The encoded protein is CASRLAESTDTQYF.

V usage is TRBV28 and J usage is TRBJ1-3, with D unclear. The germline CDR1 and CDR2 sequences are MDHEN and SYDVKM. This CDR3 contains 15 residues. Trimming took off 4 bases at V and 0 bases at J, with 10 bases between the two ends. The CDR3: CASSSTPFSGNTIYF. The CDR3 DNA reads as TGTGCCAGCAGTTCGACACCTTTCTCTGGAAACACCATATATTTT.

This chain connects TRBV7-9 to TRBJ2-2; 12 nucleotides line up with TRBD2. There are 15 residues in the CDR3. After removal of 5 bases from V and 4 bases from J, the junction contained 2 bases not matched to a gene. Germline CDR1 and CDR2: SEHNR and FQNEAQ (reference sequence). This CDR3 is CASSPGLAGTGELFF. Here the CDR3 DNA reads TGTGCCAGCAGCCCGGGACTAGCGGGCACCGGGGAGCTGTTTTTT.

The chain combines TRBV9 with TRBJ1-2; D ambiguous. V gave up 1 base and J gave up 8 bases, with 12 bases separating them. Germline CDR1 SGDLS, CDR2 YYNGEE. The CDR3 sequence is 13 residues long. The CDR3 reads CASSVKTAGGYTF. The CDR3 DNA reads TGTGCCAGCAGCGTAAAGACGGCGGGAGGCTACACCTTC. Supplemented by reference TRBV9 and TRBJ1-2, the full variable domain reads DSGVTQTPKHLITATGQRVTLRCSPRSGDLSVYWYQQSLDQGLQFLIQYYNGEERAKGNILERFSAQQFPDLHSELNLSSLELGDSALYFCASSVKTAGGYTFGSGTRLTVV.

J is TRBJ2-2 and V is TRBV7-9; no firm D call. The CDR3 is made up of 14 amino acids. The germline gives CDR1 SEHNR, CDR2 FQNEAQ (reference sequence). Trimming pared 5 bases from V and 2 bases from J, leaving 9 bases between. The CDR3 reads CASSPNLNTGELFF. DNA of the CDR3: TGTGCCAGCAGCCCTAACTTAAACACCGGGGAGCTGTTTTTT.

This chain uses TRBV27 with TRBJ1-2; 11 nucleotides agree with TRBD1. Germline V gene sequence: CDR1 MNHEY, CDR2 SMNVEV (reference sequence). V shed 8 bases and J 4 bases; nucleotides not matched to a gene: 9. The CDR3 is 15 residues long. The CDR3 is CASPPRDRGFYGYTF. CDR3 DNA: TGTGCCAGCCCTCCCCGGGACAGGGGGTTCTATGGCTACACCTTC.

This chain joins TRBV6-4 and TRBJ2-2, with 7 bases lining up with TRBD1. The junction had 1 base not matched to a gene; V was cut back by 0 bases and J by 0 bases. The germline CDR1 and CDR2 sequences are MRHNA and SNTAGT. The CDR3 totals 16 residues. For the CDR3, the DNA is TGTGCCAGCAGTGACTCAGGGGGCGCGAACACCGGGGAGCTGTTTTTT. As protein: CASSDSGGANTGELFF.

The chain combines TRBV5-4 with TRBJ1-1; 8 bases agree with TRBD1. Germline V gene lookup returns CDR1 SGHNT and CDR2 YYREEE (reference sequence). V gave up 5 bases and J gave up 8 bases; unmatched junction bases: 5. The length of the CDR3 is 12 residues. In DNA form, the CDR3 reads TGTGCCAGCAGACCAGGGGGCGGGGAAGCTTTCTTT. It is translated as CASRPGGGEAFF. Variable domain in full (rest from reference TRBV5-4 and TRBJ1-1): ETGVTQSPTHLIKTRGQQVTLRCSSQSGHNTVSWYQQALGQGPQFIFQYYREEENGRGNFPPRFSGLQFPNYSSELNVNALELDDSALYLCASRPGGGEAFFGQGTRLTVV.

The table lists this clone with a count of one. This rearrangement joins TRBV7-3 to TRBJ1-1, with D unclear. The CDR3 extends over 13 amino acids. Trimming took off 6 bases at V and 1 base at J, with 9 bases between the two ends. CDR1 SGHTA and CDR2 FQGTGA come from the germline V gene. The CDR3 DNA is TGTGCCAGCAGTTCGGAGTGGAACACTGAAGCTTTCTTT. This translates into CASSSEWNTEAFF.

CDR3 DNA sequence: TGCGCCAGCAGCTGGACAGGGGGCGACGAGCAGTACTTC. It is translated as CASSWTGGDEQYF. V and J are TRBV5-1 and TRBJ2-7, with TRBD1 identical over 11 bases. V dropped 3 bases and J dropped 5; count of bases not matched to a gene: 1. The CDR3 covers 13 residues. CDR1 and CDR2 (germline): SGHRS, YFSETQ.

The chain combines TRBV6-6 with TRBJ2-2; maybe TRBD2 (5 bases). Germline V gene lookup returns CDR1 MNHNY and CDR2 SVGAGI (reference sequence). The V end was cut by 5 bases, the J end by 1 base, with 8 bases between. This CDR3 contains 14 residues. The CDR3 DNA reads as TGTGCCAGCAGTCCCGGACTGAACACCGGGGAGCTGTTTTTT. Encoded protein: CASSPGLNTGELFF.

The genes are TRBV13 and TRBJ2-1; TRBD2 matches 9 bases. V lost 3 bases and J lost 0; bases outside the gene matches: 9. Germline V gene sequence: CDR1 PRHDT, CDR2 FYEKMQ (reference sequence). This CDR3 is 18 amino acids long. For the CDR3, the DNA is TGTGCCAGCAGCTTTGGGCTAGCGGGGTTTAGCTCCTACAATGAGCAGTTCTTC. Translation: CASSFGLAGFSSYNEQFF.

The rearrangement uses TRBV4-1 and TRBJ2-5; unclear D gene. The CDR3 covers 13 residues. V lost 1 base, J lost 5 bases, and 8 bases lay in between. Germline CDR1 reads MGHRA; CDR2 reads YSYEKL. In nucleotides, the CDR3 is TGCGCCAGCAGCCAAGTTATGCGGGAGACCCAGTACTTC. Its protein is CASSQVMRETQYF.

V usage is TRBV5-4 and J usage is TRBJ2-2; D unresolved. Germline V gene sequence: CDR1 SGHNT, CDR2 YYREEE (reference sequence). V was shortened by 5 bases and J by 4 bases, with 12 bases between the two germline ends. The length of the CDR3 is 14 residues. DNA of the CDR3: TGTGCCAGCAGTTATCTCCTAGGCACCGGGGAGCTGTTTTTT. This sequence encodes CASSYLLGTGELFF.

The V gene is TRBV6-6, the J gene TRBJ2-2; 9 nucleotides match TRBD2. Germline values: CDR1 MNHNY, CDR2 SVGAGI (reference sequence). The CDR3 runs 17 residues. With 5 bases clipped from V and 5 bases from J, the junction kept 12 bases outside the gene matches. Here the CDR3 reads CASSRPAGGKITGELFF. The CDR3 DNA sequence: TGTGCCAGCAGTCGACCAGCGGGAGGCAAGATTACCGGGGAGCTGTTTTTT.